This T cell receptor beta chain was sequenced during a study of blood T cell repertoires in COVID-19. Study information: COVID-19 samples, acute and convalescent, were from the United States, Italy and Spain.

The junction had 4 bases not matched to a gene; V was cut back by 5 bases and J by 3 bases. Germline V gene sequence: CDR1 SGHAT, CDR2 FQNNGV. CDR3 size: 15 residues. The repertoire was sequenced with immunoSEQ multiplex PCR; TCRdb's copy has only in-frame clones and lacks some. The sample has roughly 380,000 clones; roughly 87% are singletons. This rearrangement joins TRBV11-2 to TRBJ2-7; 13 positions match TRBD2. The sequence was obtained from a woman in her 30s who had recovered from COVID-19. The specimen was PBMCs or T cells enriched from blood (not recorded which). DNA of the CDR3: TGTGCCAGCAGCCCGGGACTAGCGGGGTTCTACGAGCAGTACTTC. This codes for CASSPGLAGFYEQYF. The full variable domain, rest sourced from reference TRBV11-2 and TRBJ2-7, is EAGVAQSPRYKIIEKRQSVAFWCNPISGHATLYWYQQILGQGPKLLIQFQNNGVVDDSQLPKDRFSAERLKGVDSTLKIQPAKLEDSAVYLCASSPGLAGFYEQYFGPGTRLTVT.